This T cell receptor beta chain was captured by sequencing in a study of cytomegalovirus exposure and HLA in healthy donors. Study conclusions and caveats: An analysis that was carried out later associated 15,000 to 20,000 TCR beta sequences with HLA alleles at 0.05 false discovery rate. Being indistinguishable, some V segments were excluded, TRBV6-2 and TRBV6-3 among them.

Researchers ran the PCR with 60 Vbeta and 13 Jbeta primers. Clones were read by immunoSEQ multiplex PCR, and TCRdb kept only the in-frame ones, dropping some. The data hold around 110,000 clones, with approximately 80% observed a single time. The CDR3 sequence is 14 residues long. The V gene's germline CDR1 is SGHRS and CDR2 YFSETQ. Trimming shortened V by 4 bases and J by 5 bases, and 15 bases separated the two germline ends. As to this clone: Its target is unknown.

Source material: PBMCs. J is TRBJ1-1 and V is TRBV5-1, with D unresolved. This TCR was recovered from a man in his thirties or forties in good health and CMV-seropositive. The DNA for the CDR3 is TGCGCCAGCAGCCTCGCGGCGGGAGGGACTGAAGCTTTCTTT. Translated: CASSLAAGGTEAFF.